This T cell receptor (beta chain) was captured in a study of identical twins. Whole-study findings and limits: Those out-of-frame alpha sequences shared by twins showed an excess of low generation probability.

This clonotype was recorded at least ten times. Its antigen is not known. The CDR3 extends over 16 amino acids. Germline V gene data show CDR1 as MGHDK and CDR2 as SYGVNS. Unmatched junction bases numbered 5, after V lost 4 bases and J lost 0 bases. The authors used template switching to add a universal primer site and gave cDNA unique molecular identifiers. TCRdb recomputed calls from the 5' RACE reads with MiXCR, one row per CDR3 protein. The repertoire holds hundreds of thousands of distinct CDR3 sequences, with less than 9.5% as singletons. Healthy Caucasians were all of the donors. The sample was also linked to a second study, of yellow fever vaccine responses in identical twins.

The sample was CD8+ T cells sorted from blood. This sequence originates from a woman aged 18-35 years in good health. The chain combines TRBV25-1 with TRBJ2-2; 7 bases align to TRBD1. DNA of the CDR3: TGTGCCAGCAGTGTGCCGGGACAGACGAACACCGGGGAGCTGTTTTTT. It specifies CASSVPGQTNTGELFF.